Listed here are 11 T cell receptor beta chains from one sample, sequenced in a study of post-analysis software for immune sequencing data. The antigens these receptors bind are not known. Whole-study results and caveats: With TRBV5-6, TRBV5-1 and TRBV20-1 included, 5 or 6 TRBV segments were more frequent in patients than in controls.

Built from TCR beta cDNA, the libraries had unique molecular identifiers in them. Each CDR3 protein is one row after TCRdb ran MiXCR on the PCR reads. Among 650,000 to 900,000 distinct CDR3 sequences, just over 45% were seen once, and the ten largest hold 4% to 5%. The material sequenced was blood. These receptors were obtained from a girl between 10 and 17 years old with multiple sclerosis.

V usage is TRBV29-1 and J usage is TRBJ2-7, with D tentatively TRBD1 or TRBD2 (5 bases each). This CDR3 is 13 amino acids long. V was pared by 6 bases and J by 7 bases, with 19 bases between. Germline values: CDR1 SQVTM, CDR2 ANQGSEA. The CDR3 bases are TGCAGCGTGGAGAGCACCGGGGCCCGGGAGCAGTACTTC. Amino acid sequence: CSVESTGAREQYF.

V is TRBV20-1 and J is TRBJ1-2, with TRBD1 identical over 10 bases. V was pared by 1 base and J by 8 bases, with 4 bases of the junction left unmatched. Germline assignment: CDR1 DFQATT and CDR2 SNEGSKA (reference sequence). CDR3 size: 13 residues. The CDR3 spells CSARGDRGHGYTF. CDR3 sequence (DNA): TGCAGTGCTAGAGGGGACAGGGGTCACGGCTACACCTTC.

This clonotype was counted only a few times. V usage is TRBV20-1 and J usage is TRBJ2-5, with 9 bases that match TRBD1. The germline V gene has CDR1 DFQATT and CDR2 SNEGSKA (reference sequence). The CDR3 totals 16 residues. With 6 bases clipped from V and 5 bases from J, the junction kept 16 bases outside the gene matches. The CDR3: CSAPPQGQGLRETQYF. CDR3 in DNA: TGCAGTGCCCCGCCCCAAGGACAGGGGCTGCGGGAGACCCAGTACTTC.

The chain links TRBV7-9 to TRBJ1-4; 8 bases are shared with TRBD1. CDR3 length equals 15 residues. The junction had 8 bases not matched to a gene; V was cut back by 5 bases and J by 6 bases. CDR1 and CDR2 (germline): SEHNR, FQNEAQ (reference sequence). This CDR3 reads CASSPVAGGDEKLFF. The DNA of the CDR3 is TGTGCCAGCAGCCCTGTGGCAGGGGGCGATGAAAAACTGTTTTTT.

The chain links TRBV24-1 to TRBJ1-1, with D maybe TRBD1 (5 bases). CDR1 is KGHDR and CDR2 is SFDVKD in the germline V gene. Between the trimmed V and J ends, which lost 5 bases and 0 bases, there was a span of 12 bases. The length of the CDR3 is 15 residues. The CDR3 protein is CATSGGPGLNTEAFF. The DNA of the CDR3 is TGTGCCACCAGTGGGGGTCCGGGGCTGAACACTGAAGCTTTCTTT.

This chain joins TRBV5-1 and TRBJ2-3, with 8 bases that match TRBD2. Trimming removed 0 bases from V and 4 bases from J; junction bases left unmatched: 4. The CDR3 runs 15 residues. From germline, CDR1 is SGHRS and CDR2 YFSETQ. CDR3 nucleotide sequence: TGCGCCAGCAGCTTGGAAAGCGGGAGCCCAGATACGCAGTATTTT. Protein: CASSLESGSPDTQYF.

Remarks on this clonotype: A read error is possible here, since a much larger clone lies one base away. Here the CDR3 DNA reads TGTGCCACCAGCAGAGATCCGGAAGAGACCCAGTACTTC. This codes for CATSRDPEETQYF. J is TRBJ2-5 and V is TRBV15; unclear D gene. Germline CDR1 is LNHNV and CDR2 is YYDKDF (reference sequence). The CDR3 contains 13 residues. V lost 0 bases to trimming and J lost 3 bases, with 5 bases between them. The variable domain in full, with the rest retrieved from reference TRBV15 and TRBJ2-5, is DAMVIQNPRYQVTQFGKPVTLSCSQTLNHNVMYWYQQKSSQAPKLLFHYYDKDFNNEADTPDNFQSRRPNTSFCFLDIRSPGLGDTAMYLCATSRDPEETQYFGPGTRLLVL.

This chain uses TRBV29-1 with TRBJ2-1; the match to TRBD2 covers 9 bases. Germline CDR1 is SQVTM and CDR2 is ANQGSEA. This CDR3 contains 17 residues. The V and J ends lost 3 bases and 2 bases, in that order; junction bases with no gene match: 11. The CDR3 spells CSVDRLAGPKTYNEQFF. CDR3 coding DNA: TGCAGCGTTGATAGGCTAGCGGGACCTAAAACCTACAATGAGCAGTTCTTC.

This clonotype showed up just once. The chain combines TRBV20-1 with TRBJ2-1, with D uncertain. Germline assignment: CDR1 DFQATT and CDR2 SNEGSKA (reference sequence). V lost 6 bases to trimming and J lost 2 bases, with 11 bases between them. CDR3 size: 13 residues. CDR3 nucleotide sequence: TGCAGTGCGGTGTTACCAACCTACAATGAGCAGTTCTTC. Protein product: CSAVLPTYNEQFF.

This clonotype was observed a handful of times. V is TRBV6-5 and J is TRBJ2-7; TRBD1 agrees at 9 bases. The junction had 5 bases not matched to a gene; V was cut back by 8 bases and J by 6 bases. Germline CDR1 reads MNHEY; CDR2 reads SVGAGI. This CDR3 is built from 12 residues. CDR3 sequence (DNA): TGTGCCAGCCGACGGACAGGGGCCGAGCAGTACTTC. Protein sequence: CASRRTGAEQYF.

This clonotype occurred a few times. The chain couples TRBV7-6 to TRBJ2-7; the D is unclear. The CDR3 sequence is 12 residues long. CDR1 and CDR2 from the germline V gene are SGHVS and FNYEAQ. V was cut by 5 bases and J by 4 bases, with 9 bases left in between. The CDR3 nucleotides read TGTGCCAGCAGCGGCACAGAATACGAGCAGTACTTC. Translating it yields CASSGTEYEQYF.